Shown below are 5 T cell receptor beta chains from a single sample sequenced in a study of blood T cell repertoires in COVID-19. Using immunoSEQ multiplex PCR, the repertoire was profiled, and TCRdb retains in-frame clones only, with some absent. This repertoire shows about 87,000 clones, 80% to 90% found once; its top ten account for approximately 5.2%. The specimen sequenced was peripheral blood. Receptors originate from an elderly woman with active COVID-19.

Here the CDR3 DNA reads TGTGCCAGCAGCCTGAGGAGGTTTGAAGTGGAGACCCAGTACTTC. Protein: CASSLRRFEVETQYF. This chain links TRBV5-8 with TRBJ2-5; possible D gene TRBD2, 5 bases. The CDR3 covers 15 residues. V was clipped by 4 bases and J by 5 bases, with 18 bases between them. Germline V lookup: CDR1 SGHTS, CDR2 YDEGEE.

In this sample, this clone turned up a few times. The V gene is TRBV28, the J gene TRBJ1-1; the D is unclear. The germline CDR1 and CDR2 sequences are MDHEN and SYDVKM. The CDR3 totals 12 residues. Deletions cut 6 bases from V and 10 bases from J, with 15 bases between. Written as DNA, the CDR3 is TGTGCCAGCAGACGAGGCTTCTCGATAGCTTTCTTT. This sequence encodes CASRRGFSIAFF. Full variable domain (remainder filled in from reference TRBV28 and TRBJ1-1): DVKVTQSSRYLVKRTGEKVFLECVQDMDHENMFWYRQDPGLGLRLIYFSYDVKMKEKGDIPEGYSVSREKKERFSLILESASTNQTSMYLCASRRGFSIAFFGQGTRLTVV.

The CDR3 nucleotides are TGTGCCAGCACCTTAGGAGGTTTAAGAAACACCATATATTTT. This codes for CASTLGGLRNTIYF. The chain links TRBV28 to TRBJ1-3; D uncertain. Germline CDR1 reads MDHEN; CDR2 reads SYDVKM. The CDR3 contains 14 residues. V was cut by 7 bases and J by 5 bases, with 15 bases left in between.

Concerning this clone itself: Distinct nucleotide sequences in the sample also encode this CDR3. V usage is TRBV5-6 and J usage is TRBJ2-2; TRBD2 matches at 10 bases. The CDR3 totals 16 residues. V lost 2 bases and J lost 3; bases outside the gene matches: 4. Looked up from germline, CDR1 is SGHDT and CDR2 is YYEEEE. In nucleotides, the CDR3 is TGTGCCAGCAGCTTCCGACTAGCGGGCTACACCGGGGAGCTGTTTTTT. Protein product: CASSFRLAGYTGELFF.

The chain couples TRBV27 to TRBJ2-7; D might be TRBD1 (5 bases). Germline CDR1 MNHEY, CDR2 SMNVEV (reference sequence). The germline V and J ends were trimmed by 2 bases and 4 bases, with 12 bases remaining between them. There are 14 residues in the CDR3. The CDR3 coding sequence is TGTGCCAGCAGTTTAAGTAGGGGCCCTTACGAGCAGTACTTC. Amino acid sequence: CASSLSRGPYEQYF.